This TCR beta chain was sequenced in a study of HIV-infected patients and healthy controls. Study-level points and caveats: In healthy controls, MAIT alpha CDR3s were common; in HIV+ repertoires, severely depleted. During therapy, HIV-associated CDR3s fell significantly in frequency, while CMV-associated CDR3s did not change significantly.

There are 15 residues in the CDR3. Per the germline V gene, CDR1 is MDHEN and CDR2 is SYDVKM. With 4 bases removed from V and 5 bases from J, the gap between germline ends came to 17 bases. All unsorted peripheral T cells were captured because whole blood was used without fractionation. A roughly 2.4 ml peripheral blood sample was taken for RNA. Reverse transcription used 450 to 650 ng RNA and constant-region primers for alpha and beta. Separate chain-specific third strand synthesis with multiplexing indices produced the alpha and beta libraries. A short first PCR added P5 and P7 adapter elements and a second index. TCRdb ran MiXCR on the 5' RACE reads and lists one entry per CDR3 protein. The data contain about 10,000 distinct CDR3 sequences, 10% of them singletons. This clonotype is medium-sized (0.01 to 0.1%) by share. Its antigen is not identified.

The chain recombines TRBV28 with TRBJ2-5; D is uncertain. The sequence came from an adult with HIV infection. The sequencing used blood, collected before antiretroviral therapy. The CDR3 spells CASSSLDGVWETQYF. The CDR3 DNA sequence: TGTGCCAGCAGTTCCCTGGATGGGGTATGGGAGACCCAGTACTTC. The variable domain in full, completed from reference TRBV28 and TRBJ2-5, reads DVKVTQSSRYLVKRTGEKVFLECVQDMDHENMFWYRQDPGLGLRLIYFSYDVKMKEKGDIPEGYSVSREKKERFSLILESASTNQTSMYLCASSSLDGVWETQYFGPGTRLLVL.